The clone carrying this T cell receptor (beta chain) was seen only once. The sample is drawn from a study of PD-1 blockade in classical Hodgkin lymphoma. There was relapse after autologous stem cell transplantation in every patient, and there was variation in brentuximab vedotin exposure. Using immunoSEQ multiplex PCR, the repertoire was profiled, and TCRdb retains in-frame clones only, with some absent. Here the sample spans some 25,000 clones, nearly 80% being singletons. The V end lost 0 bases, the J end lost 0 bases, and 8 bases lay between the germline ends. CDR3 length: 15 residues. CDR1 LGHNA and CDR2 YSLEER come from the germline V gene.

This rearrangement joins TRBV4-3 to TRBJ1-2; D remains ambiguous. The sequenced sample was peripheral blood mononuclear cells (PBMCs), obtained before the second cycle of nivolumab. The clonotype originates from a human donor with classical Hodgkin lymphoma. Written as DNA, the CDR3 is TGCGCCAGCAGCCAAGACCAGGTATCTAACTATGGCTACACCTTC. This encodes CASSQDQVSNYGYTF.